A single sample is the source of the 10 T cell receptor beta chains below, sequenced in a study of human T cells and chemical hapten exposure. Time point described: patch test 3, about 24 weeks after DPC sensitization. Treatment of the sample: therapeutic diphenylcyclopropenone sensitization with weekly scalp DPC. TCRdb re-called the RACE reads with MiXCR, one entry per CDR3 protein. The repertoire holds roughly 100,000 distinct CDR3 sequences, with 34% as singletons. The sample in question was whole blood, obtained in connection with sensitization to the hapten diphenylcyclopropenone (DPC). These receptors were taken from a man in his forties or fifties with alopecia areata. Some clones in this sample may be carry-over from other donors' samples.

This clonotype was detected only a few times. The chain has TRBV7-9 and TRBJ2-2; TRBD2 matches at 11 bases. This CDR3 comprises 17 residues. With 4 bases clipped from V and 5 bases from J, the junction kept 9 bases outside the gene matches. Germline CDR1 is SEHNR and CDR2 is FQNEAQ (reference sequence). The CDR3 protein is CASSSTLAGVLTGELFF. Written as DNA, the CDR3 is TGTGCCAGCAGCTCGACACTAGCGGGAGTACTAACCGGGGAGCTGTTTTTT.

V and J are TRBV5-6 and TRBJ2-7; 12 nucleotides line up with TRBD2. CDR1 SGHDT and CDR2 YYEEEE come from the germline V gene. This CDR3 is built from 14 residues. The trim removed 3 bases at V and 7 bases at J, leaving 5 bases unmatched. CDR3 in amino acids: CASSSGLAGSEQYV. The CDR3 DNA follows: TGTGCCAGCAGCTCGGGACTAGCGGGTTCTGAGCAGTACGTC.

CDR3: CASSTSDSTDTQYF. In nucleotides, the CDR3 is TGCGCCAGCAGTACTAGCGATAGCACAGATACGCAGTATTTT. The chain links TRBV5-1 to TRBJ2-3, with 7 bases fitting TRBD2. Germline loops: CDR1 SGHRS, CDR2 YFSETQ. After removal of 5 bases from V and 0 bases from J, the junction contained 3 bases not matched to a gene. The CDR3 runs to 14 residues.

This clonotype was recorded a few times. The J gene is TRBJ1-2, the V gene TRBV20-1, with 7 bases lining up with TRBD1. The J segment lost 3 bases and the V segment lost 6 bases, leaving 13 bases of the junction unmatched. The CDR3 extends over 15 amino acids. The germline V gene encodes CDR1 DFQATT and CDR2 SNEGSKA (reference sequence). The CDR3 bases are TGCAGTGCCGGGCGACAGGGCCGGTTTGACTATGGCTACACCTTC. The encoded protein is CSAGRQGRFDYGYTF.

The genes are TRBV6-1 and TRBJ1-1; TRBD1 aligns across 8 bases. The trim removed 4 bases at V and 3 bases at J, leaving 4 bases unmatched. Germline V gene data show CDR1 as MNHNS and CDR2 as SASEGT. This CDR3 has 14 residues. The CDR3 protein is CASSVTGGYTEAFF. CDR3 bases: TGTGCCAGCAGTGTCACAGGGGGATACACTGAAGCTTTCTTT.

The sample holds a few counts of this clonotype. This chain joins TRBV20-1 and TRBJ1-1; 11 bases are shared with TRBD1. This CDR3 is 14 amino acids long. J was trimmed by 2 bases and V by 5 bases; bases with no gene match: 4. Germline V gene sequence: CDR1 DFQATT, CDR2 SNEGSKA (reference sequence). The DNA for the CDR3 is TGCAGTGCTGGAAGGACAGGGGGCAACACTGAAGCTTTCTTT. Amino acids: CSAGRTGGNTEAFF.

This clonotype was recorded once. The chain employs TRBV12-3 or TRBV12-4 and TRBJ2-5, with 7 bases matching TRBD2. Trimming took 3 bases from V and 6 from J; bases not matched to a gene: 10. CDR3 length equals 15 residues. The CDR3 is CASSLGIRSGKTQYF. The CDR3 region has the DNA TGTGCCAGCAGTTTGGGTATTCGGAGCGGGAAGACCCAGTACTTC.

This clonotype was seen a few times. The CDR3 loop reads CASSLSGQGIDTQYF. The CDR3 DNA reads TGTGCCAGCAGTTTATCGGGACAGGGCATCGATACGCAGTATTTT. The chain uses TRBV12-3 or TRBV12-4 and TRBJ2-3; the match to TRBD1 covers 9 bases. The CDR3 spans 15 residues. Trimming cost V 2 bases and J 6 bases; bases outside gene matches: 6.

This clonotype has only a few counts. The chain joins TRBV10-3 to TRBJ2-3; D gene uncertain. Trimming removed 7 bases at V and 5 bases at J, with 10 bases between. The CDR3 runs 12 residues. CDR1 is ENHRY, CDR2 SYGVKD, per germline. For the CDR3, the DNA is TGTGCCATCATAATTGTGGTAGATACGCAGTATTTT. Its protein product is CAIIIVVDTQYF.

This clonotype was counted between two and nine times. V and J are TRBV5-1 and TRBJ1-6, with no clear D. The germline CDR1 and CDR2 sequences are SGHRS and YFSETQ. There are 16 residues in the CDR3. Trimming stripped 0 bases from V and 9 bases from J, with 16 bases between. The CDR3 sequence: CASSLAGEQAVSPLHF. CDR3 bases: TGCGCCAGCAGCTTGGCCGGGGAACAAGCGGTTTCACCCCTCCACTTT.